These 8 T cell receptor beta chains were sequenced from one sample in a study of T-cell reconstitution after alpha-beta-depleted transplantation in children. Preparation of the TCRbeta library used unique molecular identifiers. TCRdb recomputed calls from the PCR reads with MiXCR, one row per CDR3 protein. The data show about 540,000 distinct CDR3 sequences, with approximately 20% seen just once and less than 4% held by the top ten. Sequenced here: PBMCs from the stem cell graft donor, sampled from the stem cell graft. These receptors originate from a human donor who donated a stem cell graft to a child with acute lymphoblastic leukemia.

The gene calls are TRBV20-1 and TRBJ2-5; perhaps TRBD2 as D (5 bases). V was cut by 1 base and J by 1 base, with 7 bases left in between. CDR1 and CDR2 from the germline V gene are DFQATT and SNEGSKA (reference sequence). The CDR3 loop spans 13 amino acids. CDR3 protein: CSARGGIQETQYF. CDR3 bases: TGCAGTGCTAGAGGAGGGATCCAAGAGACCCAGTACTTC.

The J gene is TRBJ2-7, the V gene TRBV4-1; 9 nucleotides align to TRBD1. The J segment lost 3 bases and the V segment lost 2 bases, leaving 5 bases of the junction unmatched. CDR1 is MGHRA and CDR2 is YSYEKL in the germline V gene. This CDR3 is 15 amino acids long. CDR3 bases: TGCGCCAGCAGCCAACGGACAGGGGCCAACTACGAGCAGTACTTC. Protein product: CASSQRTGANYEQYF.

The genes are TRBV4-1 and TRBJ2-3, with TRBD2 matching 9 bases. J gave up 0 bases and V 0 bases, and 10 bases lay outside the gene matches. This CDR3 spans 19 amino acids. Germline V CDR1 and CDR2: MGHRA, YSYEKL. DNA for the CDR3: TGCGCCAGCAGCCAAGATGTGGGCAGACTAGCGGATAGCACAGATACGCAGTATTTT. Translation gives CASSQDVGRLADSTDTQYF.

The V gene is TRBV5-5, the J gene TRBJ2-1; 9 nucleotides line up with TRBD2. Looked up from germline, CDR1 is SGHKS and CDR2 is YYEKEE (reference sequence). The CDR3 sequence is 16 residues long. Losses at the gene ends were 0 bases for V and 5 bases for J; bases not matched to a gene: 6. DNA of the CDR3: TGTGCCAGCAGCTTGGGGGCGGGAGGGCCTCACAATGAGCAGTTCTTC. Amino acids: CASSLGAGGPHNEQFF.

CDR3 sequence: CASREITEAFF. CDR3 nucleotides: TGTGCCAGCAGAGAGATCACTGAAGCTTTCTTT. V usage is TRBV25-1 and J usage is TRBJ1-1; the D is unclear. This CDR3 is built from 11 residues. V lost 6 bases and J 4 bases, leaving 6 bases between the germline ends. CDR1 is MGHDK, CDR2 SYGVNS, per germline.

In nucleotides, the CDR3 is TGTGCCAGCAGCTTAGCGGACAGGAGATACGAGCAGTACTTC. It is translated as CASSLADRRYEQYF. The gene calls are TRBV5-6 and TRBJ2-7; TRBD1 aligns across 7 bases. This CDR3 spans 14 amino acids. V dropped 2 bases and J dropped 4; count of bases not matched to a gene: 6. The germline V gene has CDR1 SGHDT and CDR2 YYEEEE.

V and J are TRBV10-3 and TRBJ2-7; no definite D call. V lost 3 bases, J lost 6 bases, and 9 bases lay in between. The CDR3 covers 12 residues. CDR1 ENHRY and CDR2 SYGVKD come from the germline V gene. The CDR3 bases are TGTGCCATCAGTGACCAGACCTCCGAGCAGTACTTC. Its protein product is CAISDQTSEQYF.

The V call is TRBV10-1, the J call TRBJ2-3; 13 bases agree with TRBD2. This CDR3 has 20 amino acids. Germline V gene lookup returns CDR1 WNHNN and CDR2 SYGVQD (reference sequence). The V and J ends lost 7 bases and 0 bases, in that order; junction bases with no gene match: 16. The CDR3 DNA is TGCGCCAGCAAAGGGGGATTGGGACTAGCGGGATCTACTAGCACAGATACGCAGTATTTT. Residues: CASKGGLGLAGSTSTDTQYF.